This TCR beta chain was captured in a study of CD8 T cells in ankylosing spondylitis. Study-wide findings and caveats: Clones tied to disease were said to be significantly enriched in matched ankylosing spondylitis synovial fluid. Existing reports had already noted some motif variants in reactive arthritis synovial fluid and blood. Researchers report that disease-linked clones proved CD8+ and relatively rare in peripheral blood.

By quantitative 5'-RACE with molecular barcodes, the TCR beta libraries were made. One entry per CDR3 protein, called by TCRdb with MiXCR from the 5' RACE reads. In the table there are approximately 31,000 distinct CDR3 sequences, less than 40% of which are singletons. Concerning this clonotype itself: The antigen remains unidentified.

The sequenced sample was synovial fluid, either unsorted or a sorted T cell fraction (not recorded which). The TCR was taken from a male donor with ankylosing spondylitis.

CDR3 region: CASSTNPAGIYTGELFF. For the CDR3, the DNA is TGTGCCAGCTCTACGAACCCGGCAGGGATATACACCGGGGAGCTGTTTTTT. This sequence joins TRBV18 and TRBJ2-2, with D perhaps TRBD1 (5 bases). Trimming shortened V by 6 bases and J by 3 bases, and 20 bases separated the two germline ends. CDR1 is KGHSH and CDR2 is LQKENI in the germline V gene. The CDR3 loop spans 17 amino acids.